This T cell receptor (beta chain) derives from a study of shared clonotypes between healthy human individuals (TCRdb year 2020). Regarding the research as a whole: A couple of women and three men aged 18 to 49 years were included in the cohort. For each donor, CD4 naive and CD4 memory were each run on three plates, CD8 naive on two plates, and CD8 memory on one plate. The study deeply sequenced blood TCR repertoires of five healthy adults to estimate repertoire size and the extent of clonotype sharing between individuals. Libraries were prepared and TCR repertoires were sequenced by different laboratories using diverse techniques, in order to increase sequencing depth and limit assay-specific biases. Each donor's leukapheresis produced roughly between roughly 0.9 and 8.9 billion PBMCs.

The donors were healthy, HIV-negative adults who had no recently reported acute infections or vaccinations. Every donor was a Caucasian adult living in Nashville, Tennessee, USA. CD4+ T cells were enriched by magnetic negative selection; naive cells were then positively selected on CD45RA, and the negative fraction formed the memory subset. Blood was collected by leukapheresis, and PBMCs were isolated by Ficoll-Histopaque density gradient centrifugation and then cryopreserved in liquid nitrogen vapor phase. Purity and quantity of every magnetically sorted T cell population were checked by analytical flow cytometry. Genomic DNA was isolated from each sorted fraction and quantified by UV absorbance on a Nanodrop 2000c. Using the deep immunoSEQ assay, TCR CDR3 regions were amplified from genomic DNA by multiplex PCR. Extracted genomic DNA from each cell subset was spread evenly across all wells of several immunoSEQ 96-well plates, with each plate serving as a replicate. Each replicate PCR for sorted subsets received about 0.2 ug genomic DNA, equal to 30,000 or so T cell genomes. The purified libraries were quantified using a Qubit 3.0 fluorometer, sized with a Bioanalyzer 2100, and then quantified again using the KAPA Library Quantification kit. A separate single-read 150-cycle Illumina NextSeq 550 flow cell was used to sequence each immunoSEQ 96-well plate. On the study's bioinformatics: The immunoSEQ output contained only junctional sequences without quality scores, so filtering could not match that applied to full-length reads. Sequences were annotated with PyIR, a Python wrapper for IgBLAST v1.9, and V/J genes and CDR3 were assigned using IMGT germline references. Reads with weak V/J assignments (E-value above 1e-6), missing CDR3, stop codons, out-of-frame junctions, or ambiguous translated residues were removed. V3J clonotypes were defined as sequences sharing the same inferred V gene, J gene, and CDR3 amino acid sequence. Percentage overlap between repertoires was computed as shared unique clonotypes divided by the size of the smaller repertoire. Three approaches were used to assess repertoire richness: RTK rarefaction, the Chao1 estimator, and Recon v2.1 estimates of unobserved clonotypes. Generation probabilities for all TCRbeta clonotypes obtained by the gDNA method from a handful of donors were computed using OLGA. What TCRdb holds here is the immuneACCESS table cut down to in-frame rearrangements. Part of the clones is not present; checked against another copy, under half of the missing clones reflect an unresolved V gene, and the others are unexplained. V and J calls and clone size are as listed in that table; D and trimming were resolved from the DNA. The sample yields about 230,000 clones; 50% to 75% were counted once. The ten largest clones add up to 11% of the sample.

As to this clone: Its antigen remains unidentified. No clone much larger than this one lies a single base away; base qualities are absent.

Paper-wide results and their limitations: Compared with non-shared clonotypes, the clonotypes found in all four sorted-subset donors had higher generation probabilities. When a few donors were compared, the shared fraction of clonotypes was around 5% for naive CD4, around 3.5% for naive CD8, roughly 2.5% for memory CD4, and 0.4% for memory CD8. Rarefaction of sorted-subset datasets indicated incomplete sequencing despite the large sequencing depth. Because the study included only a small number of donors, the genetic and exposure-history diversity represented was limited. Pairwise subsampling indicated that sequencing depth was expected to affect the degree of clonotype sharing among donors. Sampling was limited to blood, and TCR repertoires in tissue likely differ from TCR repertoires in blood. Larger estimated clonotype richness was generally found for naive subsets than for memory subsets.

The junction carries 15 bases between V and J, which are trimmed by 5 bases and 6 bases respectively. CDR1 SGHNT and CDR2 YYREEE are derived from the germline V gene (reference sequence). The CDR3 sequence holds 14 residues, the cysteine and phenylalanine included. Only the CDR3 region is kept as DNA, spanning 42 bases read in frame from base 1. The specimen sequenced was memory CD4+ T cells sorted from blood. In the paper's terms, the cell subset or site label means: CD45RA-negative fraction. This chain joins TRBV5-4 to TRBJ2-1, with TRBD2 perhaps the D gene, on 5 matching bases. The TCR originated in a man under 40 in good health. The CDR3 sequence is CASSTDSSGNEQFF. The DNA sequence is given as TGTGCCAGCAGTACGGACTCAAGTGGCAATGAGCAGTTCTTC.